One sample yielded the 28 T cell receptor beta chains listed below, sequenced in a study of cytomegalovirus exposure and HLA in healthy donors. The table came from immunoSEQ multiplex PCR; TCRdb's copy has only in-frame clones and leaves some out. The top ten clones hold about 3.5% of a sample with some 150,000 clones, around 90% of them seen once. The specimen sequenced was PBMCs. The receptors were sampled from a young woman in good health and CMV-seropositive.

The chain recombines TRBV25-1 with TRBJ2-7; 7 bases are shared with TRBD2. Germline V lookup: CDR1 MGHDK, CDR2 SYGVNS. Trimming took 2 bases from V and 6 from J; bases not matched to a gene: 10. The CDR3 loop spans 15 amino acids. CDR3: CASSELSGLRSEQYF. The CDR3 DNA is TGTGCCAGCAGTGAACTTAGCGGGCTCAGGTCCGAGCAGTACTTC.

This chain links TRBV5-1 with TRBJ2-3, with D tentatively TRBD1 (5 bases). The germline V and J ends were trimmed by 1 base and 5 bases, with 5 bases remaining between them. Germline V gene data show CDR1 as SGHRS and CDR2 as YFSETQ. This CDR3 contains 12 residues. The CDR3 here is CASSLQGDTQYF. CDR3 DNA sequence: TGCGCCAGCAGCTTGCAGGGAGATACGCAGTATTTT.

The genes are TRBV5-1 and TRBJ1-1, with a weak D call TRBD1 (6 bases). Per germline, CDR1 SGHRS and CDR2 YFSETQ. The CDR3 sequence is 16 residues long. V shed 3 bases and J shed 3 bases, with 18 bases lying between them. CDR3 loop: CASSSERQGYDTEAFF. CDR3 DNA: TGCGCCAGCAGCTCGGAACGTCAGGGGTATGACACTGAAGCTTTCTTT. The full variable domain, its missing parts supplied by reference TRBV5-1 and TRBJ1-1, is KAGVTQTPRYLIKTRGQQVTLSCSPISGHRSVSWYQQTPGQGLQFLFEYFSETQRNKGNFPGRFSGRQFSNSRSEMNVSTLELGDSALYLCASSSERQGYDTEAFFGQGTRLTVV.

The chain employs TRBV19 and TRBJ1-4, with D uncertain. This CDR3 contains 14 residues. Trimming took 3 bases from V and 7 from J, leaving 12 bases between them. Germline V CDR1 and CDR2: LNHDA, SQIVND (reference sequence). This CDR3 reads CASSILLRGEKLFF. CDR3 coding DNA: TGTGCCAGTAGTATCCTGCTAAGAGGTGAAAAACTGTTTTTT.

V gene TRBV2 combines with J gene TRBJ1-2; 9 bases agree with TRBD1. V gave up 5 bases and J gave up 2 bases; unmatched junction bases: 6. From germline, CDR1 is SNHLY and CDR2 FYNNEI. This CDR3 is built from 15 residues. CDR3 protein: CASSPRTGVNYGYTF. For the CDR3, the DNA is TGTGCCAGCAGTCCTAGGACAGGGGTGAACTATGGCTACACCTTC.

The chain couples TRBV6-5 to TRBJ2-3; a possible D gene is TRBD2 (5 bases). This CDR3 comprises 15 residues. From germline, CDR1 is MNHEY and CDR2 SVGAGI. Trimming removed 3 bases from V and 1 base from J, with 11 bases in between. CDR3 amino acids: CASSYNGERTDTQYF. The CDR3 coding sequence is TGTGCCAGCAGTTATAATGGGGAGCGCACAGATACGCAGTATTTT.

The chain employs TRBV5-1 and TRBJ2-7, with a tentative D call TRBD2 (5 bases). V was shortened by 4 bases and J by 3 bases, with 14 bases between the two germline ends. The length of the CDR3 is 14 residues. Germline V gives CDR1 SGHRS, CDR2 YFSETQ. The CDR3 DNA reads TGCGCCAGCAGCAGTGAGGGTGTGGTCTACGAGCAGTACTTC. It is translated as CASSSEGVVYEQYF.

This chain connects TRBV29-1 to TRBJ2-7; D is perhaps TRBD1 (5 bases). Trimming took off 5 bases at V and 5 bases at J, with 10 bases between the two ends. This CDR3 is 11 amino acids long. Looked up from germline, CDR1 is SQVTM and CDR2 is ANQGSEA. The CDR3 DNA reads as TGCAGCGTTTTCGCAGGGCACGAGCAGTACTTC. Translated: CSVFAGHEQYF.

The chain uses TRBV29-1 and TRBJ1-5; 8 nucleotides agree with TRBD1. The V gene's germline CDR1 is SQVTM and CDR2 ANQGSEA. The CDR3 runs 13 residues. With 7 bases clipped from V and 5 bases from J, the junction kept 7 bases outside the gene matches. The CDR3 here is CSARTGRDQPQHF. The CDR3 nucleotides are TGCAGCGCTCGGACAGGGAGGGATCAGCCCCAGCATTTT.

The rearrangement uses TRBV5-1 and TRBJ1-1; TRBD1 matches at 8 bases. Unmatched junction bases numbered 6, after V lost 3 bases and J lost 5 bases. The CDR3 has 14 residues. Germline loops: CDR1 SGHRS, CDR2 YFSETQ. The CDR3 DNA reads TGCGCCAGCAGCTCAGGACAGGGTGGTACTGAAGCTTTCTTT. Encoded protein: CASSSGQGGTEAFF.

The genes are TRBV27 and TRBJ2-1, with TRBD1 matching over 7 bases. CDR3 size: 16 residues. V gave up 6 bases and J gave up 2 bases; unmatched junction bases: 10. Germline values: CDR1 MNHEY, CDR2 SMNVEV (reference sequence). The CDR3 sequence is CASSPYRDRTYNEQFF. The CDR3 DNA follows: TGTGCCAGCAGCCCCTACCGGGACAGAACCTACAATGAGCAGTTCTTC.

V is TRBV5-6 and J is TRBJ1-4, with TRBD1 identical over 8 bases. The CDR3 covers 13 residues. Germline CDR1 and CDR2: SGHDT and YYEEEE. V was clipped by 4 bases and J by 8 bases; unmatched bases: 4. CDR3 DNA sequence: TGTGCCAGCAGCGCGGACAGGGCCGAAAAACTGTTTTTT. This gives the protein CASSADRAEKLFF.

The rearrangement links TRBV28 to TRBJ1-5; D is undetermined. Trimming shortened V by 8 bases and J by 4 bases, and 12 bases separated the two germline ends. Germline values: CDR1 MDHEN, CDR2 SYDVKM. CDR3 length: 13 residues. Here the CDR3 DNA reads TGTGCCAGCCAATTTCGGGGTAATCAGCCCCAGCATTTT. It codes for CASQFRGNQPQHF.

Here the CDR3 reads CASSSEGRGSGTEAFF. The CDR3 DNA reads as TGTGCCAGCAGCTCGGAGGGGCGCGGGTCGGGCACTGAAGCTTTCTTT. J is TRBJ1-1 and V is TRBV13; possibly TRBD1 for D (5 bases). The length of the CDR3 is 16 residues. The V end lost 4 bases, the J end lost 4 bases, and 19 bases lay between the germline ends. Per germline, CDR1 PRHDT and CDR2 FYEKMQ (reference sequence).

V and J are TRBV29-1 and TRBJ1-2; a possible D gene is TRBD1 (5 bases). This CDR3 comprises 14 residues. The V and J ends lost 7 bases and 2 bases respectively, with 17 bases between them. Germline V lookup: CDR1 SQVTM, CDR2 ANQGSEA. CDR3 loop: CSAQIPGRNYGYTF. The CDR3 DNA is TGCAGCGCCCAAATCCCAGGGCGAAACTATGGCTACACCTTC.

The chain recombines TRBV11-3 with TRBJ2-3; 8 bases agree with TRBD2. In germline, CDR1 is SGHNT, CDR2 YENEEA. The CDR3 spans 17 residues. Trimming removed 3 bases from V and 0 bases from J; junction bases left unmatched: 8. The DNA of the CDR3 is TGTGCCAGCAGCTTGGGATGGCGGGAGGTCAGCACAGATACGCAGTATTTT. Translated: CASSLGWREVSTDTQYF. Together with reference TRBV11-3 and TRBJ2-3, the CDR3 gives the full variable domain: EAGVVQSPRYKIIEKKQPVAFWCNPISGHNTLYWYLQNLGQGPELLIRYENEEAVDDSQLPKDRFSAERLKGVDSTLKIQPAELGDSAVYLCASSLGWREVSTDTQYFGPGTRLTVL.

Here the CDR3 DNA reads TGTGCCAGCAGCCCTCTAGCGGGAGGCGGGGAGACCCAGTACTTC. Protein: CASSPLAGGGETQYF. The chain uses TRBV5-4 and TRBJ2-5; 11 bases agree with TRBD2. Germline V gene data show CDR1 as SGHNT and CDR2 as YYREEE (reference sequence). The CDR3 has 15 amino acids. V shed 4 bases, J shed 5 bases, and the junction held 7 bases outside the gene matches. Drawing the rest from reference TRBV5-4 and TRBJ2-5, the complete variable domain is ETGVTQSPTHLIKTRGQQVTLRCSSQSGHNTVSWYQQALGQGPQFIFQYYREEENGRGNFPPRFSGLQFPNYSSELNVNALELDDSALYLCASSPLAGGGETQYFGPGTRLLVL.

The chain combines TRBV4-1 with TRBJ1-2; D is undetermined. Germline loops: CDR1 MGHRA, CDR2 YSYEKL. This CDR3 spans 15 amino acids. V was clipped by 6 bases and J by 5 bases, with 19 bases between them. The CDR3 reads CASSSGAAASYGYTF. CDR3 nucleotides: TGCGCCAGCAGTTCGGGAGCGGCCGCTTCATATGGCTACACCTTC.

The rearrangement joins TRBV5-4 to TRBJ1-2; TRBD1 matches at 8 bases. Germline CDR1 reads SGHNT; CDR2 reads YYREEE (reference sequence). Trimming at V came to 0 bases and at J to 3 bases, leaving 1 base not matched to a gene. The CDR3 contains 14 residues. This CDR3 is CASSLDRGDYGYTF. In nucleotides, the CDR3 is TGTGCCAGCAGCTTGGACAGGGGGGACTATGGCTACACCTTC.

The chain joins TRBV6-4 to TRBJ2-1; the match to TRBD1 covers 10 bases. This CDR3 is 15 amino acids long. Unmatched junction bases numbered 5, after V lost 6 bases and J lost 3 bases. Germline V gene lookup returns CDR1 MRHNA and CDR2 SNTAGT. The CDR3 here is CASREGTGDYNEQFF. In DNA, the CDR3 is TGTGCCAGCAGGGAGGGGACAGGGGACTACAATGAGCAGTTCTTC.

The chain employs TRBV7-2 and TRBJ2-7; the match to TRBD2 covers 7 bases. The germline V gene has CDR1 SGHTA and CDR2 FQGNSA. Trimming cost V 3 bases and J 2 bases; bases outside gene matches: 4. CDR3 length: 14 residues. The CDR3 loop is CASSLLAEAYEQYF. The DNA of the CDR3 is TGTGCCAGCAGCTTGCTAGCGGAGGCCTACGAGCAGTACTTC.

Comment on this clone: Other DNA sequences in the same sample also yield this CDR3. This rearrangement joins TRBV5-1 to TRBJ2-7, with 8 bases aligning to TRBD2. CDR1 and CDR2 from the germline V gene are SGHRS and YFSETQ. V gave up 0 bases and J gave up 4 bases; unmatched junction bases: 9. This CDR3 region has 16 residues. DNA for the CDR3: TGCGCCAGCAGCTTGGAAGGCGGGAGGATCGGTTACGAGCAGTACTTC. Residues: CASSLEGGRIGYEQYF.

The gene calls are TRBV2 and TRBJ2-7; 9 positions agree with TRBD2. In germline, CDR1 is SNHLY, CDR2 FYNNEI. The ends lost 5 bases at V and 4 bases at J; junction bases unmatched: 6. The CDR3 is 14 residues long. DNA of the CDR3: TGTGCCAGCAGTATGAGCGGGAGGCCATACGAGCAGTACTTC. Its translation: CASSMSGRPYEQYF.

This CDR3 reads CASRAGQGDYGYTF. CDR3 bases: TGTGCCAGCCGGGCGGGACAGGGGGACTATGGCTACACCTTC. V is TRBV5-4 and J is TRBJ1-2, with 11 nucleotides matching TRBD1. Germline V gene lookup returns CDR1 SGHNT and CDR2 YYREEE (reference sequence). This CDR3 comprises 14 residues. V was clipped by 7 bases and J by 3 bases; unmatched bases: 5.

The chain couples TRBV19 to TRBJ2-1, with a tentative D call TRBD2 (6 bases). Per the germline V gene, CDR1 is LNHDA and CDR2 is SQIVND (reference sequence). V was pared by 5 bases and J by 8 bases, with 13 bases between. This CDR3 contains 13 residues. The CDR3 loop is CASSSFGGYEQFF. CDR3 in DNA: TGTGCCAGTAGTTCTTTTGGAGGGTATGAGCAGTTCTTC.

This clone was observed a handful of times. CDR3 nucleotide sequence: TGCGCCAAAAAAACAGGCACAGATACGCAGTATTTT. Translated, it gives CAKKTGTDTQYF. The V and J genes are TRBV10-1 and TRBJ2-3; D is ambiguous. Trimming cost V 10 bases and J 1 base, with 9 bases left between them. Germline V gene data show CDR1 as WNHNN and CDR2 as SYGVQD (reference sequence). There are 12 residues in the CDR3.

Comments on this clone: Other DNA variants within this sample encode the same CDR3. V gene TRBV5-1 combines with J gene TRBJ2-1; D possibly corresponds to TRBD1 (5 bases). The CDR3 sequence is 13 residues long. The germline CDR1 and CDR2 sequences are SGHRS and YFSETQ. V was trimmed by 2 bases and J by 3 bases, leaving 6 bases between them. The CDR3, as DNA: TGCGCCAGCAGCTTAGACAGCTACAATGAGCAGTTCTTC. Its translation is CASSLDSYNEQFF.

The chain has TRBV29-1 and TRBJ2-2; the D gene is possibly TRBD2 (7 bases). The CDR3 spans 15 residues. The germline V gene has CDR1 SQVTM and CDR2 ANQGSEA. V lost 6 bases and J lost 3, with 17 bases in between. CDR3 DNA sequence: TGCAGCGTCCAAAGGGGCGGGGGCTACACCGGGGAGCTGTTTTTT. Encoded protein: CSVQRGGGYTGELFF.